Listed below are T cell receptor beta chains from one sample, sequenced in a study of OX40 agonist ivuxolimab in advanced cancers. The method was immunoSEQ multiplex PCR; TCRdb's version includes in-frame clones alone and lacks a portion of them. Of some 74,000 clones listed, roughly 87% are singletons. The sample consisted of CD4+ or CD8+ T cells sorted from blood, taken in a trial of the OX40 agonist ivuxolimab. These receptors were taken from an adult with an advanced solid tumor such as melanoma, head and neck, liver or kidney cancer. Both conserved end residues are trimmed from each CDR3. D genes are given only for firm matches.

>TRBD2|TRBJ2-1|TRBV5-4
ASSSGGDPSINEQF
>TRBD1|TRBJ1-2|TRBV7-6
ASSALTGNYGYT
>.|TRBJ2-7|TRBV7-9
ASSPSGGADSYEQY
>.|TRBJ2-1|TRBV28
ASSGRAASSYNEQF
>TRBD1|TRBJ1-4|TRBV6-1
ASSGGDSSTNEKLF
>TRBD2|TRBJ2-3|TRBV5-1
ASSLARWTSGTSTDTQY
>.|TRBJ2-5|TRBV19
ASSQETQY
>TRBD1|TRBJ1-1|TRBV6-1
ASSADRGDTEAF
>.|TRBJ2-7|TRBV7-9
ASSPTGTYEQY
>.|TRBJ1-3|TRBV2
ASSGDGEITIY
>TRBD1|TRBJ2-2|TRBV5-1
ASSRDRGRTGELF
>TRBD2|TRBJ2-5|TRBV7-2
ASSLSTSGQETQY
>TRBD1|TRBJ1-5|TRBV28
ASSNPGQGNQPQH
>.|TRBJ1-1|TRBV7-9
ASRPRSLLNTEAF
>.|TRBJ2-5|TRBV5-1
ASSLRGGAETQY
>TRBD2|TRBJ2-3|TRBV25-1
ASSPRVAGAGTDTQY
>TRBD1|TRBJ1-6|TRBV19
ASSRFARDRGTNSPLH
>.|TRBJ1-6|TRBV7-6
ASSPAGHFNSPLH
>.|TRBJ1-2|TRBV6-1
ASSEVRGSYGYT
>TRBD2|TRBJ2-1|TRBV28
ASSLDLAASYNEQF
>.|TRBJ1-1|TRBV6-1
ASNEGAEAF
>.|TRBJ2-5|TRBV28
ASSIQETQY
>.|TRBJ1-1|TRBV6-1
ASTRQVGRTEAF
>TRBD2|TRBJ2-1|TRBV19
ASKTGTSGSIQF
>.|TRBJ2-7|TRBV7-2
ASSLVAIGGTVLYEQY
>.|TRBJ1-2|TRBV6-1
ASSEAKVRHTYT
>.|TRBJ2-5|TRBV19
ASSTTTGTPLGETQY
>.|TRBJ2-7|TRBV11-3
ASSSRGTYEQY
>.|TRBJ2-2|TRBV6-4
ASSRGSGTGELF
>TRBD2|TRBJ2-2|TRBV7-3
ASSLGGTSGKTGELF
>.|TRBJ2-5|TRBV2
ASSESTLGAQY
>TRBD1|TRBJ1-1|TRBV15
ATSRGGQGYTEAF
>TRBD1|TRBJ2-5|TRBV5-4
ASSQGTGGAETQY
>.|TRBJ2-5|TRBV5-1
ASSLGGGARETQY
>.|TRBJ1-2|TRBV7-2
ASSFQAGDYGYT
>TRBD1|TRBJ1-2|TRBV5-1
ASSSGTAPLGYT
>TRBD1|TRBJ2-7|TRBV7-2
ASSSRTGGTTYEQY
>.|TRBJ2-2|TRBV2
ASSEEGAGELF
>TRBD1|TRBJ1-4|TRBV28
ASSGTGERKLF
>TRBD1|TRBJ1-2|TRBV11-2
ASSADRDYGYT
>.|TRBJ2-5|TRBV18
ASSPLTDQETQY
>.|TRBJ1-1|TRBV18
ASSGEENTEAF
>.|TRBJ2-3|TRBV6-4
ASSPQPSTDTQY
>.|TRBJ2-3|TRBV21-1
ASSFLLTVTQY
>TRBD1|TRBJ2-1|TRBV7-9
ASSIRTGTNEQF
>.|TRBJ2-3|TRBV12-5
ASRRGPDTQY
>TRBD1|TRBJ2-6|TRBV7-2
ASSLEGTGSGANVLT
>TRBD2|TRBJ2-1|TRBV7-3
ASSSSGRAGALSSYNEQF